This T cell receptor beta chain derives from a study of T cell responses to AZD1222 COVID-19 vaccine (dated by TCRdb to about 2021). Background for the entire study: AZD1222 recipients with second doses at about 4 weeks or about 12 weeks were pooled, because spike-specific TCR depth and breadth did not differ between schedules. A total of approximately 250 trial participants underwent TCR sequencing, of whom under 220 had received two doses of AZD1222 and some 25 had received two doses of the MenACWY control vaccine. Trial participants were enrolled by age into 18-55, 56-69 and 70-plus year subgroups, with roughly 150, 30 and 60 TCR-sequenced participants respectively. What the study reported, not specific to this receptor: Because no day 14 peak-response samples were available, the repertoires could be characterized only after the peak T cell response. Participants were mostly white British, with more females than males. The authors suggested clonal diversity may have been underestimated. Vaccine-associated CD4 TCRs spanned the whole spike protein, with dominant responses in regions 160-218 and 743-854. In the small 56-69-year group, the increase in depth fell short of significance, most likely because of low power. Spike-specific TCR breadth and depth rose significantly after two AZD1222 doses compared with day 0 and with MenACWY recipients. Conclusions about previously exposed vaccinees are limited because only six or seven AZD1222 recipients were SARS-CoV-2 seropositive at baseline. Nearly half of unique spike-specific TCRs reportedly recognized epitopes outside regions mutated in the B.1.351 and B.1.1.7 variants.

Per the publication, the time point label means: baseline before first vaccination. Samples from vaccinated people were obtained from the UK trials COV001 and COV002, which included a single-blind randomized controlled phase 2/3 trial of AZD1222 (ChAdOx1 nCoV-19) in healthy adults. For TCRbeta chain sequencing, PBMC samples from trial participants were taken at day 0 and at day 28 after the second dose. The CDR3 regions of human TCRbeta chains were subjected to immunosequencing. In the original analysis: Repertoire TCRs were checked for matches against a reference library of SARS-CoV-2-specific TCRs that had been generated using the MIRA antigen-specificity platform. Breadth was defined as the fraction of unique TCRs that were SARS-CoV-2-associated, and depth was defined as the fraction of total T cells that were SARS-CoV-2-associated. Using the MIRA data, each spike-specific TCR was assigned both to the spike region to which the TCR was reactive and to a CD4 or CD8 class. Log10-transformed breadth and depth values were compared by one-way ANOVA with Sidak's multiple comparisons tests. Imported from immuneACCESS, the table was reduced by TCRdb to in-frame sequences with V and J called. These copies leave out some clones; in studies compared against another copy, an unresolved V gene accounts for under half, and the cause of the remainder is not known. V and J calls and clone size come straight from that table; D and trimming were deduced from the DNA. Here the sample has approximately 120,000 clones; roughly 90% occur a single time. The top ten clonotypes cover roughly 4.2% of the sample.

The germline V and J ends show losses of 2 bases and 2 bases respectively, and no gene match explains 6 bases of the junction. The CDR3 numbers 16 residues from cysteine through phenylalanine. Of the read, only the CDR3 DNA is kept; its 48 bases are in frame from base 1. CDR1 SGDLS and CDR2 YYNGEE are derived from the germline V gene. As concerns this clone: Its antigen is not yet known. No clone much larger than this one lies a single base away; base qualities are absent.

Sequences were derived from peripheral blood, sampled on day 0 of AZD1222 vaccination. The rearrangement combines TRBV9 with TRBJ2-3, with 9 bases in between that match TRBD2. The clonotype originates from an adult in good health. The CDR3 region has the sequence CASSVLAGGVTDTQYF. The base sequence is TGTGCCAGCAGCGTCTTGGCGGGGGGGGTCACAGATACGCAGTATTTT.